The next 19 T cell receptor beta chains were all read from a single sample in a study of molecular identifiers for immune sequencing clone quantification. In TCRdb, the PCR reads were re-called with MiXCR into one record per CDR3 protein. The sample carries around 2,500 distinct CDR3 sequences, approximately 18% recorded once. Input material: naive CD8+ T cells from blood, with Jurkat cell RNA spiked in. Subset here: FACS-sorted CD8+CD4-CCR7+CD45RA+ naive T cells. The receptors were gathered from a human donor in good health. Some libraries in this study had Jurkat cell RNA spiked in.

This clonotype is termed medium-sized (0.01 to 0.1%). V usage is TRBV5-5 and J usage is TRBJ2-1; 9 nucleotides agree with TRBD2. The germline V gene has CDR1 SGHKS and CDR2 YYEKEE (reference sequence). This CDR3 comprises 16 residues. With 0 bases clipped from V and 8 bases from J, the junction kept 9 bases outside the gene matches. CDR3 residues: CASSLEPSGRWDEQFF. CDR3 sequence (DNA): TGTGCCAGCAGCTTGGAGCCCAGCGGGAGGTGGGATGAGCAGTTCTTC. Filled out from reference TRBV5-5 and TRBJ2-1, the complete variable domain reads DAGVTQSPTHLIKTRGQQVTLRCSPISGHKSVSWYQQVLGQGPQFIFQYYEKEERGRGNFPDRFSARQFPNYSSELNVNALLLGDSALYLCASSLEPSGRWDEQFFGPGTRLTVL.

This chain uses TRBV12-3 or TRBV12-4 with TRBJ2-6; 7 bases are a match to TRBD1. This CDR3 is built from 18 residues. Trimming at V came to 3 bases and at J to 4 bases, leaving 12 bases not matched to a gene. The CDR3, as DNA: TGTGCCAGCAGTTTTGACAGGGCCCTCTCTAACGGGGCCAACGTCCTGACTTTC. Protein sequence: CASSFDRALSNGANVLTF.

This clonotype is medium-sized in the sample. J is TRBJ1-1 and V is TRBV4-2; a weak D match, TRBD1 (5 bases). Germline assignment: CDR1 LGHNA and CDR2 YNFKEQ. The V gene lost 3 bases and the J gene lost 2 bases, with 16 bases spanning the gap. The CDR3 runs to 16 residues. The CDR3 sequence is CASSHNLGGGNTEAFF. CDR3 coding DNA: TGTGCCAGCAGCCACAACCTGGGGGGGGGTAACACTGAAGCTTTCTTT.

The V and J genes are TRBV3-1 and TRBJ2-3; either TRBD1 or TRBD2 may fit D (5 bases each). Trimming shortened V by 6 bases and J by 6 bases, and 13 bases separated the two germline ends. This CDR3 has 13 amino acids. Looked up from germline, CDR1 is LGHDT and CDR2 is YNNKEL (reference sequence). The CDR3 spells CASRTRGMDTQYF. Here the CDR3 DNA reads TGTGCCAGCAGAACCCGGGGCATGGATACGCAGTATTTT.

Judged by abundance, this clonotype is medium-sized. The rearrangement links TRBV5-6 to TRBJ1-1; D call uncertain. CDR3 length equals 13 residues. Germline lookup yields CDR1 SGHDT and CDR2 YYEEEE. V lost 0 bases and J 4 bases, leaving 7 bases between the germline ends. CDR3 residues: CASSLAGSTEAFF. The CDR3 nucleotides are TGTGCCAGCAGCTTGGCGGGGAGCACTGAAGCTTTCTTT.

This clonotype has a handful of counts. The chain uses TRBV5-1 and TRBJ2-5, with TRBD1 as a possible D gene (6 bases). The CDR3 is 14 residues long. Trimming took off 4 bases at V and 2 bases at J, with 12 bases between the two ends. Germline CDR1 and CDR2: SGHRS and YFSETQ. CDR3 in DNA: TGCGCCAGCAGCCGGGACAACGTTCAAGAGACCCAGTACTTC. This sequence encodes CASSRDNVQETQYF.

The genes are TRBV9 and TRBJ2-5, with no clear D. Trimming left V 0 bases short and J 3 bases short, with 12 bases between. The CDR3 runs to 15 residues. From germline, CDR1 is SGDLS and CDR2 YYNGEE. The CDR3 bases are TGTGCCAGCAGCGTAGTAGGGCGCATGGAAGAGACCCAGTACTTC. It encodes CASSVVGRMEETQYF.

Relative to its sample, this clonotype is medium-sized. The chain couples TRBV11-2 to TRBJ1-2, with 7 bases aligning to TRBD1. This CDR3 contains 16 residues. In germline, CDR1 is SGHAT, CDR2 FQNNGV. The ends lost 2 bases at V and 0 bases at J; junction bases unmatched: 6. The CDR3 DNA sequence: TGTGCCAGCAGCTTACCCCCGGACAGGCCTAACTATGGCTACACCTTC. It encodes CASSLPPDRPNYGYTF.

This clonotype counts as medium-sized (0.01 to 0.1%). The chain combines TRBV13 with TRBJ2-1, with D possibly called TRBD1 or TRBD2 (6 bases each). Trimming left V 5 bases short and J 4 bases short, with 18 bases between. This CDR3 is 16 amino acids long. Germline CDR1 is PRHDT and CDR2 is FYEKMQ (reference sequence). This CDR3 reads CASSPPGGTQYNEQFF. For the CDR3, the DNA is TGTGCCAGCAGCCCGCCCGGCGGGACACAATACAATGAGCAGTTCTTC.

The chain has TRBV2 and TRBJ1-5; 7 bases map to TRBD1. Germline CDR1 reads SNHLY; CDR2 reads FYNNEI. The CDR3 extends over 15 amino acids. With 3 bases clipped from V and 6 bases from J, the junction kept 8 bases outside the gene matches. The CDR3 nucleotides are TGTGCCAGCAGTGATACGCAGGGGGAAAGTCAGCCCCAGCATTTT. Translated, it gives CASSDTQGESQPQHF.

This clonotype qualifies as medium-sized. The chain recombines TRBV20-1 with TRBJ1-1; D possibly corresponds to TRBD1 (5 bases). The CDR3 consists of 15 residues. Germline V gene data show CDR1 as DFQATT and CDR2 as SNEGSKA (reference sequence). V gave up 6 bases and J gave up 5 bases, with 22 bases separating them. The CDR3 protein is CSAPRVVTLTTEAFF. Written as DNA, the CDR3 is TGCAGTGCCCCCAGGGTGGTGACGTTGACGACTGAAGCTTTCTTT.

This clonotype qualifies as medium-sized. The chain carries TRBV7-9 and TRBJ1-5, with D possibly TRBD1 on 5 matching bases. The CDR3 is 14 residues long. The germline gives CDR1 SEHNR, CDR2 FQNEAQ (reference sequence). Trimming removed 2 bases from V and 7 bases from J, with 12 bases in between. The chain's CDR3 is CASSLNQGAQPQHF. Written as DNA, the CDR3 is TGTGCCAGCAGCTTAAATCAGGGAGCGCAGCCCCAGCATTTT.

A word on this clonotype: With a much larger clone just one base away, this may be a read error. The rearrangement joins TRBV6-2 or TRBV6-3 to TRBJ2-1; 11 nucleotides match TRBD2. The germline gives CDR1 MNHEY, CDR2 SVGEGT. This CDR3 has 16 residues. The CDR3 loop is CASSYSRLAGINGQFF. The CDR3, as DNA: TGTGCCAGCAGTTACTCAAGACTAGCGGGGATCAATGGGCAGTTCTTC.

This clonotype is labeled medium-sized. The chain uses TRBV12-5 and TRBJ2-7; maybe TRBD1 (6 bases). Germline loops: CDR1 LGHNT, CDR2 FRNRAP. V dropped 8 bases and J dropped 6 bases, with 14 bases sitting between them. This CDR3 comprises 12 residues. The CDR3 nucleotides read TGTGCTAGTAGAGGGGGAGACGGCGAGCAGTACTTC. It translates to CASRGGDGEQYF.

This clonotype ranks as medium-sized. The CDR3 here is CAISSGSENEQFF. DNA for the CDR3: TGTGCCATTTCTAGCGGGAGCGAGAATGAGCAGTTCTTC. The V and J genes are TRBV10-3 and TRBJ2-1; 10 bases fit TRBD2. V lost 9 bases, J lost 7 bases, and 6 bases stayed unmatched. The CDR3 totals 13 residues. Germline lookup yields CDR1 ENHRY and CDR2 SYGVKD.

This clonotype has more than one count but fewer than ten. A much larger clone is a single base away; this may be a read error. This chain uses TRBV27 with TRBJ2-2; the D call may be TRBD1 or TRBD2 (5 bases each). The germline CDR1 and CDR2 sequences are MNHEY and SMNVEV (reference sequence). This CDR3 has 14 residues. V lost 7 bases and J 4 bases, leaving 13 bases between the germline ends. The CDR3 coding sequence is TGTGCCAGCAATTTTGGGGGAATCACCGGGGAGCTGTTTTTT. It translates to CASNFGGITGELFF.

This clonotype was counted a single time. It may be a read error: a sequence one base away is much more abundant. This CDR3 is missing its conserved last phenylalanine or tryptophan, likely due to a read error. The V and J genes are TRBV9 and TRBJ2-4; perhaps TRBD2 as D (6 bases). The CDR3 is 16 residues long. The ends were cut back, 0 bases at V and 7 bases at J, with 17 bases in the middle. Germline V lookup: CDR1 SGDLS, CDR2 YYNGEE. CDR3 loop: CASSVDGSSGRNIQYI. The DNA for the CDR3 is TGTGCCAGCAGCGTAGATGGTTCAAGCGGGCGCAACATTCAGTACATC.

By sample share, this clonotype is medium-sized. The gene calls are TRBV9 and TRBJ1-6; D perhaps matches TRBD1 (6 bases). This CDR3 contains 15 residues. Deletions cut 5 bases from V and 6 bases from J, with 15 bases between. From germline, CDR1 is SGDLS and CDR2 YYNGEE. CDR3 sequence: CASSSWGGLNSPLHF. Here the CDR3 DNA reads TGTGCCAGCAGTTCCTGGGGGGGGCTTAATTCACCCCTCCACTTT.

In its sample, this clonotype ranks as medium-sized. CDR3: CASSFSLAGGVGETQYF. DNA for the CDR3: TGTGCCAGCAGCTTCTCGCTAGCGGGTGGAGTAGGAGAGACCCAGTACTTC. The genes are TRBV7-2 and TRBJ2-5, with 8 bases lining up with TRBD2. Germline V gene data show CDR1 as SGHTA and CDR2 as FQGNSA. V shed 3 bases, J shed 4 bases, and the junction held 13 bases outside the gene matches. This CDR3 contains 17 residues.